The 19 T cell receptor beta chains reported below all come from one sample, sequenced in a study of long-term antiretroviral therapy in people with HIV. Survey-level immunoSEQ v3.0 assays were run. TCRdb's table, derived via immunoSEQ multiplex PCR, lists solely in-frame clones and lacks some. The repertoire includes some 34,000 clones, around 79% of them detected once, and about 3% sits in the top ten. Specimen: unsorted PBMCs, collected 1.9 years after starting antiretroviral therapy. The receptor set was obtained from a man aged 18 to 29 with HIV.

The V call is TRBV7-9, the J call TRBJ1-3; D is unclear. Trimming stripped 2 bases from V and 8 bases from J, with 10 bases between. The CDR3 sequence is 13 residues long. CDR1 and CDR2 (germline): SEHNR, FQNEAQ (reference sequence). The CDR3 reads CASSLNIRDTIYF. CDR3 bases: TGTGCCAGCAGCTTAAACATTCGAGACACCATATATTTT.

The genes are TRBV5-4 and TRBJ1-2; D remains unclear. V shed 0 bases and J shed 1 base, with 10 bases lying between them. This CDR3 is built from 15 residues. Germline loops: CDR1 SGHNT, CDR2 YYREEE (reference sequence). The CDR3 region has the DNA TGTGCCAGCAGCTTGGATAGGGTTGTTAACTATGGCTACACCTTC. This codes for CASSLDRVVNYGYTF.

The chain uses TRBV10-2 and TRBJ2-2; 8 bases align to TRBD1. Per the germline V gene, CDR1 is WSHSY and CDR2 is SAAADI. CDR3 length equals 16 residues. The V gene end was trimmed by 2 bases and the J gene end by 1 base; junction bases not matched to a gene: 3. The CDR3 reads CASSEGGTGNTGELFF. The CDR3, as DNA: TGCGCCAGCAGTGAGGGGGGGACAGGGAACACCGGGGAGCTGTTTTTT.

The chain links TRBV19 to TRBJ1-5; the match to TRBD1 covers 8 bases. Looked up from germline, CDR1 is LNHDA and CDR2 is SQIVND (reference sequence). The CDR3 sequence is 15 residues long. V lost 6 bases and J lost 1; bases outside the gene matches: 5. The chain's CDR3 is CASRDRVGSNQPQHF. Here the CDR3 DNA reads TGTGCCAGTAGGGACAGGGTGGGCAGCAATCAGCCCCAGCATTTT.

The rearrangement uses TRBV19 and TRBJ1-4; D is ambiguous. V was cut by 6 bases and J by 7 bases, with 9 bases left in between. CDR1 and CDR2 from the germline V gene are LNHDA and SQIVND (reference sequence). The CDR3 runs 12 residues. CDR3 protein: CASSPDGEKLFF. In nucleotides, the CDR3 is TGTGCCAGTAGCCCAGATGGTGAAAAACTGTTTTTT.

This clone was picked up a small number of times. This rearrangement joins TRBV5-4 to TRBJ1-6; 10 bases agree with TRBD1. Per germline, CDR1 SGHNT and CDR2 YYREEE (reference sequence). The CDR3 consists of 17 residues. V lost 0 bases to trimming and J lost 7 bases; unmatched junction nucleotides: 7. The CDR3 loop reads CASSLARGQGRNSPLHF. The DNA of the CDR3 is TGTGCCAGCAGCTTGGCTCGGGGACAGGGGAGAAATTCACCCCTCCACTTT.

The chain recombines TRBV7-2 with TRBJ2-1, with D unclear. CDR1 is SGHTA, CDR2 FQGNSA, per germline. The CDR3 is 13 amino acids. V was cut by 5 bases and J by 15 bases, with 20 bases left in between. CDR3 amino acids: CASSPSMTPMGFF. In DNA form, the CDR3 reads TGTGCCAGCAGCCCGTCGATGACCCCAATGGGGTTCTTC. Complete variable domain (other parts from reference TRBV7-2 and TRBJ2-1): GAGVSQSPSNKVTEKGKDVELRCDPISGHTALYWYRQSLGQGLEFLIYFQGNSAPDKSGLPSDRFSAERTGGSVSTLTIQRTQQEDSAVYLCASSPSMTPMGFFGPGTRLTVL.

This clone was recorded a few times. The gene calls are TRBV18 and TRBJ2-5, with D unclear. Looked up from germline, CDR1 is KGHSH and CDR2 is LQKENI. CDR3 length: 13 amino acids. Trimming left V 2 bases short and J 2 bases short, with 6 bases between. The CDR3 bases are TGTGCCAGCTCACCAGAACCACAAGAGACCCAGTACTTC. It translates to CASSPEPQETQYF.

The V and J genes are TRBV5-5 and TRBJ1-6; a possible D gene is TRBD1 (5 bases). The CDR3 covers 15 residues. The ends were cut back, 1 base at V and 12 bases at J, with 17 bases in the middle. Per the germline V gene, CDR1 is SGHKS and CDR2 is YYEKEE (reference sequence). CDR3 amino acids: CASSLPGAVGGPLHF. CDR3 DNA: TGTGCCAGCAGCTTGCCCGGGGCTGTTGGAGGACCCCTCCACTTT.

This chain links TRBV14 with TRBJ2-1; D unclear. From germline, CDR1 is SGHDN and CDR2 FVKESK. V was shortened by 0 bases and J by 3 bases, with 18 bases between the two germline ends. The CDR3 runs to 18 residues. Here the CDR3 reads CASSQDHMGRTGYNEQFF. The CDR3 bases are TGTGCCAGCAGCCAAGATCATATGGGCAGAACCGGCTACAATGAGCAGTTCTTC.

This clone has just one count. The rearrangement links TRBV5-1 to TRBJ1-3; 7 nucleotides align to TRBD1. This CDR3 has 15 residues. V lost 4 bases, J lost 0 bases, and 4 bases stayed unmatched. CDR1 is SGHRS and CDR2 is YFSETQ in the germline V gene. The CDR3 loop reads CASSPGTASGNTIYF. The CDR3, as DNA: TGCGCCAGCAGCCCCGGGACAGCCTCTGGAAACACCATATATTTT.

This clone was recorded once. This chain joins TRBV4-1 and TRBJ2-3; unclear D gene. Deletions cut 2 bases from V and 4 bases from J, with 10 bases between. From germline, CDR1 is MGHRA and CDR2 YSYEKL. The CDR3 runs 14 residues. This CDR3 reads CASSQPFQSDTQYF. The CDR3 DNA is TGCGCCAGCAGCCAACCCTTTCAATCAGATACGCAGTATTTT.

With respect to this clone: It is unclear where the CDR3 begins or ends on the DNA, so no DNA is shown, and the CDR3 is as TCRdb lists it. The chain employs TRBV28 and TRBJ2-2; TRBD2, the table's D call, lacks a check against the DNA. From germline, CDR1 is MDHEN and CDR2 SYDVKM. The CDR3 extends over 12 residues, inclusive of both ends. CDR3 sequence reads: CASSFGAGELFF.

V usage is TRBV5-1 and J usage is TRBJ1-4; 7 nucleotides line up with TRBD1. J gave up 4 bases and V 7 bases, and 4 bases lay outside the gene matches. Germline V CDR1 and CDR2: SGHRS, YFSETQ. The CDR3 is 13 residues long. Here the CDR3 DNA reads TGCGCCAGCCGGGACAGCCTTAATGAAAAACTGTTTTTT. Protein: CASRDSLNEKLFF.

Comment on this clone: One end of the junction fails to match germline, which may point to a read error. The CDR3 is CVSSRGGGTDTQYF. The CDR3 DNA sequence: TGCGTCAGCAGCCGGGGCGGGGGCACAGATACGCAGTATTTT. The gene calls are TRBV4-1 and TRBJ2-3, with D perhaps TRBD2 (6 bases). There are 14 residues in the CDR3. Germline CDR1 MGHRA, CDR2 YSYEKL.

This chain uses TRBV27 with TRBJ2-3, with 9 bases aligning to TRBD1. The germline V gene has CDR1 MNHEY and CDR2 SMNVEV (reference sequence). The CDR3 is made up of 16 amino acids. V lost 6 bases, J lost 2 bases, and 9 bases stayed unmatched. CDR3 sequence reads: CASSPGTGMFTDTQYF. The CDR3 DNA follows: TGTGCCAGCAGCCCCGGGACAGGGATGTTCACAGATACGCAGTATTTT.

This CDR3 is CASEAGGAETQYF. As DNA, the CDR3 is TGTGCCAGCGAGGCGGGGGGGGCAGAGACCCAGTACTTC. The V gene is TRBV28, the J gene TRBJ2-5; 9 nucleotides match TRBD2. Trimming took 8 bases from V and 4 from J; bases not matched to a gene: 5. CDR1 is MDHEN and CDR2 is SYDVKM in the germline V gene. The CDR3 is 13 residues long.

The CDR3 spells CASSLGPGKILAFF. In DNA form, the CDR3 reads TGCGCCAGCAGCTTGGGCCCCGGCAAAATTTTGGCTTTCTTT. The V gene is TRBV5-1, the J gene TRBJ1-1; no clear D gene. Trimming left V 0 bases short and J 11 bases short, with 17 bases between. The CDR3 is 14 residues long. Germline loops: CDR1 SGHRS, CDR2 YFSETQ.

This clone was seen a handful of times. V gene TRBV2 combines with J gene TRBJ1-4, with TRBD1 matching over 10 bases. V dropped 6 bases and J dropped 7; count of bases not matched to a gene: 5. This CDR3 region has 14 residues. Germline CDR1 and CDR2: SNHLY and FYNNEI. Here the CDR3 DNA reads TGTGCCAGCAGGCCTCGGACAGGGGGTGAAAAACTGTTTTTT. This sequence encodes CASRPRTGGEKLFF.